These T cell receptor beta chains were read from a single sample in a study of cytomegalovirus exposure and HLA in healthy donors. The data were produced by immunoSEQ multiplex PCR, yet TCRdb's version contains in-frame clones alone and is incomplete. This table holds approximately 160,000 clones, roughly two thirds found once. Source material: PBMCs. The receptors stem from a woman aged 18 to 35 in good health and CMV-seropositive. Both conserved end residues are part of each CDR3. Each record gives: clone size, J gene, V gene, D gene, CDR3 protein, CDR3 DNA. A D gene is named only where the DNA matches it firmly. Clone size is shown for a subset of rows, as once, few, many or a class of expanded clone.

clone size: NA
J gene: TRBJ1-4
V gene: TRBV27
D gene: NA
CDR3 protein: CASSPYRGTFEKLFF
CDR3 DNA: TGTGCCAGCAGTCCCTATCGGGGTACCTTTGAAAAACTGTTTTTT

clone size: NA
J gene: TRBJ2-1
V gene: TRBV30
D gene: TRBD1
CDR3 protein: CAWSRTGTLDEQFF
CDR3 DNA: TGTGCCTGGAGCCGGACAGGGACCTTGGATGAGCAGTTCTTC

clone size: NA
J gene: TRBJ2-3
V gene: TRBV14
D gene: NA
CDR3 protein: CASSQRRPGYTDTQYF
CDR3 DNA: TGTGCCAGCAGCCAACGCCGCCCAGGCTACACAGATACGCAGTATTTT

clone size: NA
J gene: TRBJ2-5
V gene: TRBV6-5
D gene: TRBD1
CDR3 protein: CASSYPGTGDGTQYF
CDR3 DNA: TGTGCCAGCAGTTACCCGGGGACAGGGGATGGGACCCAGTACTTC

clone size: NA
J gene: TRBJ1-1
V gene: TRBV29-1
D gene: NA
CDR3 protein: CSVGRVGTEAFF
CDR3 DNA: TGCAGCGTTGGCAGGGTGGGCACTGAAGCTTTCTTT

clone size: few
J gene: TRBJ1-2
V gene: TRBV7-9
D gene: NA
CDR3 protein: CASSLGQETWGGYTF
CDR3 DNA: TGTGCCAGCAGCTTAGGACAGGAGACCTGGGGTGGCTACACCTTC

clone size: NA
J gene: TRBJ1-6
V gene: TRBV5-6
D gene: NA
CDR3 protein: CASSLGIPGTNSPLHF
CDR3 DNA: TGTGCCAGCAGCTTGGGGATTCCAGGAACCAATTCACCCCTCCACTTT

clone size: NA
J gene: TRBJ2-3
V gene: TRBV19
D gene: NA
CDR3 protein: CASSWGRVKPTDTQYF
CDR3 DNA: TGTGCCAGTAGTTGGGGCCGGGTCAAACCCACAGATACGCAGTATTTT

clone size: NA
J gene: TRBJ1-1
V gene: TRBV12-2
D gene: NA
CDR3 protein: CASRLPTAYTEAFF
CDR3 DNA: TGTGCAAGTCGCTTACCTACAGCTTACACTGAAGCTTTCTTT

clone size: NA
J gene: TRBJ2-1
V gene: TRBV6-4
D gene: NA
CDR3 protein: CASSDEDRHEQFF
CDR3 DNA: TGTGCCAGCAGTGATGAGGACAGACATGAGCAGTTCTTC

clone size: NA
J gene: TRBJ1-4
V gene: TRBV7-8
D gene: NA
CDR3 protein: CASSLKIIGVYNEKLFF
CDR3 DNA: TGTGCCAGCAGCTTAAAGATTATAGGGGTATATAATGAAAAACTGTTTTTT

clone size: NA
J gene: TRBJ2-5
V gene: TRBV2
D gene: TRBD1
CDR3 protein: CASVGQGQETQYF
CDR3 DNA: TGTGCCAGCGTGGGACAGGGGCAAGAGACCCAGTACTTC

clone size: few
J gene: TRBJ2-7
V gene: TRBV4-1
D gene: NA
CDR3 protein: CASSQDGQPSYEQYF
CDR3 DNA: TGCGCCAGCAGCCAAGACGGACAGCCTTCCTACGAGCAGTACTTC

clone size: NA
J gene: TRBJ2-3
V gene: TRBV7-2
D gene: NA
CDR3 protein: CASSWGGARSTDTQYF
CDR3 DNA: TGTGCCAGCAGCTGGGGGGGGGCCCGAAGCACAGATACGCAGTATTTT

clone size: few
J gene: TRBJ2-5
V gene: TRBV5-1
D gene: TRBD2
CDR3 protein: CASSRLRTSSQETQYF
CDR3 DNA: TGCGCCAGCAGCCGATTGCGGACTAGCTCCCAAGAGACCCAGTACTTC

clone size: once
J gene: TRBJ2-7
V gene: TRBV29-1
D gene: NA
CDR3 protein: CSVAWHRGATRYEQYF
CDR3 DNA: TGCAGCGTTGCCTGGCACCGGGGGGCTACGCGATACGAGCAGTACTTC

clone size: NA
J gene: TRBJ1-1
V gene: TRBV25-1
D gene: NA
CDR3 protein: CASSRGGNTEAFF
CDR3 DNA: TGTGCCAGCAGTAGGGGCGGGAACACTGAAGCTTTCTTT

clone size: NA
J gene: TRBJ2-3
V gene: TRBV10-3
D gene: TRBD1
CDR3 protein: CAIRPDRGFGDTQYF
CDR3 DNA: TGTGCCATCAGGCCGGACAGGGGGTTTGGAGATACGCAGTATTTT

clone size: NA
J gene: TRBJ1-2
V gene: TRBV5-6
D gene: TRBD1
CDR3 protein: CASSLTGAFADYGYTF
CDR3 DNA: TGTGCCAGCAGCTTAACAGGGGCCTTCGCCGACTATGGCTACACCTTC

clone size: NA
J gene: TRBJ2-5
V gene: TRBV5-1
D gene: NA
CDR3 protein: CASRPTSLTETQYF
CDR3 DNA: TGCGCCAGCAGGCCGACTAGTCTGACAGAGACCCAGTACTTC

clone size: NA
J gene: TRBJ1-1
V gene: TRBV23-1
D gene: TRBD1
CDR3 protein: CASSQPKQKRTGGAEAFF
CDR3 DNA: TGCGCCAGCAGTCAACCTAAACAAAAACGGACAGGGGGCGCTGAAGCTTTCTTT

clone size: few
J gene: TRBJ2-3
V gene: TRBV30
D gene: TRBD1
CDR3 protein: CAWSLGQGRDTQYF
CDR3 DNA: TGTGCCTGGAGTTTGGGACAGGGGCGAGATACGCAGTATTTT

clone size: NA
J gene: TRBJ2-3
V gene: TRBV6-5
D gene: NA
CDR3 protein: CASSTRDDTQYF
CDR3 DNA: TGTGCCAGCAGTACCCGGGATGATACGCAGTATTTT

clone size: NA
J gene: TRBJ2-1
V gene: TRBV9
D gene: TRBD1
CDR3 protein: CASTRQGSYNEQFF
CDR3 DNA: TGTGCCAGCACAAGACAGGGTTCCTACAATGAGCAGTTCTTC

clone size: few
J gene: TRBJ1-1
V gene: TRBV30
D gene: NA
CDR3 protein: CAWSVGAGRAREAFF
CDR3 DNA: TGTGCCTGGAGTGTAGGGGCAGGGCGTGCGAGAGAAGCTTTCTTT

clone size: few
J gene: TRBJ1-3
V gene: TRBV6-5
D gene: NA
CDR3 protein: CASSYRGAGNTIYF
CDR3 DNA: TGTGCCAGCAGTTATCGGGGGGCTGGTAACACCATATATTTT

clone size: few
J gene: TRBJ2-7
V gene: TRBV30
D gene: TRBD1
CDR3 protein: CAWAAGTASYEQYF
CDR3 DNA: TGTGCCTGGGCTGCCGGGACAGCCTCCTACGAGCAGTACTTC

clone size: NA
J gene: TRBJ2-1
V gene: TRBV7-7
D gene: NA
CDR3 protein: CASSSGSYNEQFF
CDR3 DNA: TGTGCTAGCAGCTCGGGATCCTACAATGAGCAGTTCTTC

clone size: NA
J gene: TRBJ1-1
V gene: TRBV27
D gene: NA
CDR3 protein: CASSSLQGAEAFF
CDR3 DNA: TGTGCCAGCAGTTCACTACAGGGCGCTGAAGCTTTCTTT

clone size: NA
J gene: TRBJ2-7
V gene: TRBV7-2
D gene: TRBD1
CDR3 protein: CASSPGTGGFTYEQYF
CDR3 DNA: TGTGCCAGCAGCCCCGGGACAGGGGGATTTACCTACGAGCAGTACTTC

clone size: NA
J gene: TRBJ2-1
V gene: TRBV7-2
D gene: NA
CDR3 protein: CASSPLVGSPTSGNEQFF
CDR3 DNA: TGTGCCAGCAGCCCCCTAGTCGGGAGCCCTACCTCTGGGAATGAGCAGTTCTTC

clone size: NA
J gene: TRBJ2-7
V gene: TRBV4-1
D gene: NA
CDR3 protein: CASSGALPYEQYF
CDR3 DNA: TGCGCCAGCAGCGGGGCATTGCCCTACGAGCAGTACTTC

clone size: NA
J gene: TRBJ2-3
V gene: TRBV5-1
D gene: TRBD2
CDR3 protein: CASSLMLAGGQGDTQYF
CDR3 DNA: TGCGCCAGCAGCTTGATGCTAGCGGGGGGGCAGGGAGATACGCAGTATTTT

clone size: NA
J gene: TRBJ1-1
V gene: TRBV7-9
D gene: NA
CDR3 protein: CASSLAQGTEAFF
CDR3 DNA: TGTGCCAGCAGCTTAGCGCAGGGGACTGAAGCTTTCTTT

clone size: NA
J gene: TRBJ2-5
V gene: TRBV5-1
D gene: NA
CDR3 protein: CASSLDGSQETQYF
CDR3 DNA: TGCGCCAGCAGCTTGGACGGGAGCCAAGAGACCCAGTACTTC

clone size: NA
J gene: TRBJ2-1
V gene: TRBV30
D gene: TRBD2
CDR3 protein: CAWRGQGGGSYNEQFF
CDR3 DNA: TGTGCCTGGAGAGGGCAGGGCGGGGGGTCCTACAATGAGCAGTTCTTC

clone size: NA
J gene: TRBJ2-1
V gene: TRBV5-6
D gene: NA
CDR3 protein: CASSLAYEQFF
CDR3 DNA: TGTGCCAGCAGCTTGGCCTATGAGCAGTTCTTC